This entry lists 29 T cell receptor beta chains sequenced from one sample in a study of CD8 T cells in ankylosing spondylitis. General study findings and limits: A motif in TCR beta, a set of fewer than ten highly homologous variants, appeared characteristic of ankylosing spondylitis blood.

TCRdb ran MiXCR on the 5' RACE reads and lists one entry per CDR3 protein. The sample lists about 700,000 distinct CDR3 sequences; around 17% were seen once. Their recognized antigens are unknown. The specimen was blood, either unsorted or a sorted T cell fraction (not recorded which). These receptors were obtained from a male donor with ankylosing spondylitis.

The rearrangement uses TRBV18 and TRBJ2-5; possibly TRBD2 for D (5 bases). The CDR3 extends over 12 amino acids. V shed 3 bases and J shed 9 bases, with 11 bases lying between them. Germline V CDR1 and CDR2: KGHSH, LQKENI. DNA for the CDR3: TGTGCCAGCTCACCCCCGGACTCTTCCCAGTACTTC. Its translation: CASSPPDSSQYF.

The chain couples TRBV12-3 or TRBV12-4 to TRBJ2-7, with no clear D. The CDR3 sequence is 14 residues long. V gave up 3 bases and J gave up 5 bases, with 14 bases separating them. CDR3 protein: CASSLFPYVHEQYF. The CDR3 DNA reads as TGTGCCAGCAGTTTGTTCCCCTACGTCCACGAGCAGTACTTC.

This clonotype has just a few counts. This rearrangement joins TRBV7-9 to TRBJ1-2; D is unclear. Germline loops: CDR1 SEHNR, CDR2 FQNEAQ (reference sequence). CDR3 length: 13 amino acids. V lost 5 bases and J 5 bases, leaving 12 bases between the germline ends. The CDR3, as DNA: TGTGCCAGCAGCCCACTCCCGGGATATGGCTACACCTTC. Its translation is CASSPLPGYGYTF.

This clonotype was seen only a few times. The chain combines TRBV20-1 with TRBJ1-6; maybe TRBD1 (6 bases). The CDR3 totals 15 residues. Trimming removed 2 bases from V and 8 bases from J, with 16 bases in between. The germline CDR1 and CDR2 sequences are DFQATT and SNEGSKA (reference sequence). CDR3 in DNA: TGCAGTGCTAGATGGCCCAGGGGAGAATATTCACCCCTCCACTTT. This gives the protein CSARWPRGEYSPLHF.

V usage is TRBV4-3 and J usage is TRBJ1-1, with D unclear. CDR1 LGHNA and CDR2 YSLEER come from the germline V gene. Trimming stripped 5 bases from V and 0 bases from J, with 19 bases between. CDR3 length: 17 amino acids. The CDR3 nucleotides read TGCGCCAGCAGCGTATACGCGGATGGCGGGGTGAACACTGAAGCTTTCTTT. This encodes CASSVYADGGVNTEAFF.

The J gene is TRBJ2-1, the V gene TRBV20-1; 7 nucleotides match TRBD1. The V gene's germline CDR1 is DFQATT and CDR2 SNEGSKA (reference sequence). This CDR3 has 16 residues. The ends lost 0 bases at V and 2 bases at J; junction bases unmatched: 7. The CDR3 region has the DNA TGCAGTGCTAGAGATCAAGGGACAGAGGCCTACAATGAGCAGTTCTTC. Translated: CSARDQGTEAYNEQFF.

The chain joins TRBV20-1 to TRBJ1-3, with TRBD1 matching over 7 bases. The J segment lost 4 bases and the V segment lost 3 bases, leaving 12 bases of the junction unmatched. The length of the CDR3 is 16 residues. CDR1 DFQATT and CDR2 SNEGSKA come from the germline V gene (reference sequence). The DNA for the CDR3 is TGCAGTGCTAGGCAGTCGGCAGGGGGAGCGGGAAACACCATATATTTT. Its translation: CSARQSAGGAGNTIYF.

The rearrangement joins TRBV9 to TRBJ2-1, with D maybe TRBD1 (5 bases). Germline-derived CDR1 and CDR2 are SGDLS and YYNGEE. The CDR3 totals 12 residues. The V end was cut by 3 bases, the J end by 8 bases, with 9 bases between. DNA of the CDR3: TGTGCCAGCAGCGGGCCCAGGGATGAGCAGTTCTTC. Residues: CASSGPRDEQFF.

This clonotype appeared a few times. This chain joins TRBV20-1 and TRBJ1-1; maybe TRBD1 (6 bases). Per the germline V gene, CDR1 is DFQATT and CDR2 is SNEGSKA (reference sequence). CDR3 length equals 13 residues. The V end lost 1 base, the J end lost 1 base, and 7 bases lay between the germline ends. CDR3 residues: CSARGTENTEAFF. CDR3 DNA: TGCAGTGCTAGAGGGACAGAGAACACTGAAGCTTTCTTT.

V is TRBV10-3 and J is TRBJ1-1; D remains unclear. The CDR3 is 14 residues long. Germline CDR1 and CDR2: ENHRY and SYGVKD. V was shortened by 3 bases and J by 1 base, with 9 bases between the two germline ends. The CDR3 DNA reads TGTGCCATCAGTGACGGTCTGGCGAACACTGAAGCTTTCTTT. Amino acid sequence: CAISDGLANTEAFF.

This clonotype was detected a few times. V usage is TRBV6-2 or TRBV6-3 and J usage is TRBJ2-7; 12 positions match TRBD2. The CDR3 spans 16 residues. CDR1 is MNHEY, CDR2 SVGEGT, per germline. Germline trimming cut 3 bases from V and 0 bases from J; bases unmatched to any gene: 3. The CDR3: CASSYRTSGDSYEQYF. The CDR3 DNA is TGTGCCAGCAGTTATCGGACTAGCGGGGACTCCTACGAGCAGTACTTC.

This clonotype was observed a handful of times. This rearrangement joins TRBV4-1 to TRBJ2-3; 10 bases are a match to TRBD2. The CDR3 has 17 amino acids. V dropped 1 base and J dropped 5; count of bases not matched to a gene: 9. In germline, CDR1 is MGHRA, CDR2 YSYEKL. CDR3 amino acids: CASSQVSSGSTEDTQYF. In DNA, the CDR3 is TGCGCCAGCAGCCAAGTTTCTAGCGGGAGTACGGAAGATACGCAGTATTTT.

The V gene is TRBV7-9, the J gene TRBJ2-4; D perhaps matches TRBD2 (6 bases). V was pared by 4 bases and J by 0 bases, with 13 bases between. The CDR3 has 16 amino acids. The germline CDR1 and CDR2 sequences are SEHNR and FQNEAQ (reference sequence). The CDR3: CASSSGLLLAKNIQYF. In nucleotides, the CDR3 is TGTGCCAGCAGCTCGGGACTTCTTCTAGCCAAAAACATTCAGTACTTC.

This clonotype was counted only a few times. The gene calls are TRBV29-1 and TRBJ2-2; 9 bases match TRBD1. The ends lost 5 bases at V and 2 bases at J; junction bases unmatched: 6. The germline CDR1 and CDR2 sequences are SQVTM and ANQGSEA. The CDR3 has 15 residues. CDR3 sequence (DNA): TGCAGCGTTAGAGACAGGGGGACCAACACCGGGGAGCTGTTTTTT. Encoded protein: CSVRDRGTNTGELFF.

This chain uses TRBV12-3 or TRBV12-4 with TRBJ2-5; D is undetermined. Deletions cut 0 bases from V and 3 bases from J, with 17 bases between. This CDR3 comprises 17 residues. Written as DNA, the CDR3 is TGTGCCAGCAGTTTAGCGGGGATGGGATTGGGAAAAGAGACCCAGTACTTC. Translation: CASSLAGMGLGKETQYF.

There are a few counts of this clonotype. The V call is TRBV9, the J call TRBJ1-6; D gene unclear. CDR3 length: 14 amino acids. The V gene's germline CDR1 is SGDLS and CDR2 YYNGEE. V lost 0 bases, J lost 10 bases, and 11 bases lay in between. The CDR3 spells CASSVGSDLSPLHF. The CDR3 nucleotides are TGTGCCAGCAGCGTAGGGTCAGATCTATCACCCCTCCACTTT.

The CDR3 sequence is CASSPGRPDNEQFF. DNA of the CDR3: TGTGCCAGCAGTCCGGGACGCCCGGACAATGAGCAGTTCTTC. This chain links TRBV27 with TRBJ2-1; either TRBD1 or TRBD2 may fit D (5 bases each). Deletions cut 5 bases from V and 5 bases from J, with 13 bases between. Germline CDR1 is MNHEY and CDR2 is SMNVEV (reference sequence). The CDR3 contains 14 residues.

This clonotype was observed a few times. The chain uses TRBV7-9 and TRBJ2-2; D is possibly TRBD2 (7 bases). Germline loops: CDR1 SEHNR, CDR2 FQNEAQ (reference sequence). Trimming shortened V by 10 bases and J by 6 bases, and 15 bases separated the two germline ends. This CDR3 spans 13 amino acids. As DNA, the CDR3 is TGTGCCACCCCTCAAGGGGGGGCCGGGGAGCTGTTTTTT. This encodes CATPQGGAGELFF.

The chain couples TRBV7-9 to TRBJ2-4, with TRBD2 matching over 9 bases. Germline CDR1 is SEHNR and CDR2 is FQNEAQ (reference sequence). V trimming: 4 bases; J trimming: 15 bases; junction bases outside the gene matches: 4. The length of the CDR3 is 11 residues. CDR3 sequence reads: CASSSSGIGYF. As DNA, the CDR3 is TGTGCCAGCAGCTCTAGCGGGATCGGGTACTTC. Complete variable domain (other parts from reference TRBV7-9 and TRBJ2-4): DTGVSQNPRHKITKRGQNVTFRCDPISEHNRLYWYRQTLGQGPEFLTYFQNEAQLEKSRLLSDRFSAERPKGSFSTLEIQRTEQGDSAMYLCASSSSGIGYFGAGTRLSVL.

The chain combines TRBV6-1 with TRBJ2-2, with TRBD1 matching over 8 bases. CDR1 is MNHNS and CDR2 is SASEGT in the germline V gene. Trimming took 9 bases from V and 5 from J; bases not matched to a gene: 8. The CDR3 covers 14 residues. CDR3 sequence reads: CASHDRGGTGELFF. The DNA of the CDR3 is TGTGCCAGTCATGACAGGGGAGGAACCGGGGAGCTGTTTTTT.

Here the CDR3 reads CASSFSPSDSPVGKLFF. The CDR3, as DNA: TGTGCCAGCAGCTTCTCCCCCTCCGACAGCCCCGTCGGGAAACTGTTTTTT. The chain links TRBV7-9 to TRBJ1-4, with D perhaps matching TRBD1 (5 bases). CDR1 SEHNR and CDR2 FQNEAQ come from the germline V gene (reference sequence). This CDR3 has 17 amino acids. V shed 3 bases and J shed 11 bases, with 25 bases lying between them.

This clonotype was picked up a small number of times. The chain uses TRBV2 and TRBJ1-1; 10 bases match TRBD1. This CDR3 contains 16 residues. Germline loops: CDR1 SNHLY, CDR2 FYNNEI. V dropped 5 bases and J dropped 1; count of bases not matched to a gene: 7. The CDR3 spells CASSRQGAGSNTEAFF. The CDR3 DNA is TGTGCCAGCAGTAGACAGGGGGCAGGATCGAACACTGAAGCTTTCTTT.

This chain uses TRBV7-6 with TRBJ2-2; 8 positions match TRBD2. V was clipped by 4 bases and J by 4 bases; unmatched bases: 8. The CDR3 is made up of 16 amino acids. CDR1 is SGHVS and CDR2 is FNYEAQ in the germline V gene. CDR3 bases: TGTGCCAGCAGCTCGACCGGGGGGGTTGGCACCGGGGAGCTGTTTTTT. This translates into CASSSTGGVGTGELFF.

The V gene is TRBV9, the J gene TRBJ2-5; 12 bases are shared with TRBD2. V was pared by 0 bases and J by 5 bases, with 11 bases of the junction left unmatched. The CDR3 covers 18 residues. CDR1 is SGDLS and CDR2 is YYNGEE in the germline V gene. CDR3 amino acids: CASSVAASGGAVFETQYF. Written as DNA, the CDR3 is TGTGCCAGCAGCGTAGCGGCTAGCGGGGGGGCTGTTTTTGAGACCCAGTACTTC.

The table lists this clonotype with a few counts. The chain links TRBV7-9 to TRBJ2-1; unclear D gene. Germline V gene sequence: CDR1 SEHNR, CDR2 FQNEAQ (reference sequence). The CDR3 loop spans 11 amino acids. Trimming removed 4 bases at V and 10 bases at J, with 8 bases between. The CDR3 loop reads CASSSQDEQFF. The CDR3 DNA reads as TGTGCCAGCAGCTCGCAGGACGAGCAGTTCTTC.

This clonotype was counted between two and nine times. This chain uses TRBV4-1 with TRBJ1-5; D not certain. V dropped 1 base and J dropped 7 bases, with 17 bases sitting between them. This CDR3 region has 16 residues. Per the germline V gene, CDR1 is MGHRA and CDR2 is YSYEKL. CDR3 coding DNA: TGCGCCAGCAGCCAAGTATCCGGGATCCCTCTCCAGCCCCAGCATTTT. Residues: CASSQVSGIPLQPQHF.

The chain couples TRBV5-6 to TRBJ1-1; 8 bases agree with TRBD1. The germline V gene encodes CDR1 SGHDT and CDR2 YYEEEE. This CDR3 region has 15 residues. The V gene end was trimmed by 3 bases and the J gene end by 3 bases; junction bases not matched to a gene: 7. The CDR3 here is CASSSFDRGDTEAFF. CDR3 DNA sequence: TGTGCCAGCAGCTCCTTTGACAGGGGCGACACTGAAGCTTTCTTT.

This clonotype has only a few counts. The rearrangement uses TRBV6-2 or TRBV6-3 and TRBJ2-1; D is possibly TRBD1 (6 bases). CDR1 is MNHEY and CDR2 is SVGEGT in the germline V gene. The CDR3 is made up of 14 amino acids. The V end was cut by 2 bases, the J end by 2 bases, with 7 bases between. The CDR3 nucleotides are TGTGCCAGCAGTTACAGGACAGCCTACAATGAGCAGTTCTTC. Its protein product is CASSYRTAYNEQFF.

The rearrangement uses TRBV6-1 and TRBJ1-5, with D possibly matching TRBD1 (5 bases). This CDR3 comprises 13 residues. V lost 7 bases and J 3 bases, leaving 10 bases between the germline ends. Germline V gene data show CDR1 as MNHNS and CDR2 as SASEGT. The CDR3 loop is CASNRGDNQPQHF. The CDR3 DNA is TGTGCCAGCAACCGGGGCGACAATCAGCCCCAGCATTTT.